The subject of this entry is one T cell receptor beta chain. What it binds is unknown. Per the germline V gene, CDR1 is SGDLS and CDR2 is YYNGEE. Trimming pared 3 bases from V and 5 bases from J, leaving 18 bases between. CDR3 length equals 15 residues. Single viable CD3+CD4+CD8-CD45RO+ cells were sorted as the memory CD4+ T cells. Sequencing was performed with immunoSEQ multiplex PCR; in TCRdb, only in-frame clones are kept and a portion is missing. The profile shows some 80,000 clones, around 80% of them singletons. These data are taken from a study of memory CD4+ T cells and cytomegalovirus serostatus. Study-level results: Repertoires predicted CMV serostatus with median bootstrapped AUC of approximately 0.95. Suggested: most of the CMV-linked TCR signature lies in CD4+ memory cells.

The sequence came from an adult in good health and CMV-seronegative. The sample was memory CD4+ T cells from blood. The chain combines TRBV9 with TRBJ2-7; tentatively, D is TRBD1 or TRBD2 (6 bases each). The CDR3 here is CASSAGGHRANEQYF. The DNA for the CDR3 is TGTGCCAGCAGCGCCGGGGGACACAGGGCCAACGAGCAGTACTTC.